One sample yielded the 7 T cell receptor beta chains listed below, sequenced in a study of blood T cells in healthy people across ages. The second PCR ran about 7 to 12 cycles with a sample-barcoded 5' primer and J-beta primers. TCRdb recomputed calls from the 5' RACE reads with MiXCR, one row per CDR3 protein. This table has roughly 680,000 distinct CDR3 sequences, 45% to 60% appearing once. The specimen sequenced was blood. Receptors originate from a woman of 80 years or more in good health.

The V and J genes are TRBV2 and TRBJ1-5; 11 bases map to TRBD1. The CDR3 contains 15 residues. V shed 5 bases and J 3 bases; nucleotides not matched to a gene: 3. The germline V gene encodes CDR1 SNHLY and CDR2 FYNNEI. This chain's CDR3 is CASSRDRGFNQPQHF. In DNA, the CDR3 is TGTGCCAGCAGTAGGGACAGGGGGTTCAATCAGCCCCAGCATTTT.

The chain is built from TRBV6-6 and TRBJ2-3; TRBD2 matches at 11 bases. Trimming cost V 5 bases and J 3 bases; bases outside gene matches: 10. The length of the CDR3 is 17 residues. Germline values: CDR1 MNHNY, CDR2 SVGAGI (reference sequence). The CDR3 DNA follows: TGTGCCAGCAGTCCAAGACTAGCGGGGATTTTAACAGATACGCAGTATTTT. Encoded protein: CASSPRLAGILTDTQYF.

This clonotype has a single count. The chain has TRBV7-9 and TRBJ2-4; D may correspond to TRBD1 or TRBD2 (5 bases each). Germline lookup yields CDR1 SEHNR and CDR2 FQNEAQ (reference sequence). The CDR3 consists of 17 residues. Trimming cost V 5 bases and J 0 bases, with 17 bases left between them. CDR3 residues: CASSLQWDGLAKNIQYF. The CDR3 DNA sequence: TGTGCCAGCAGCCTGCAGTGGGACGGCCTAGCCAAAAACATTCAGTACTTC.

This clonotype was picked up many times. V usage is TRBV9 and J usage is TRBJ2-1; the D gene is possibly TRBD2 (7 bases). The CDR3 extends over 15 amino acids. Looked up from germline, CDR1 is SGDLS and CDR2 is YYNGEE. V lost 3 bases and J lost 4, with 14 bases in between. CDR3 protein: CASSAGGTAYNEQFF. The DNA for the CDR3 is TGTGCCAGCAGCGCGGGGGGCACGGCTTACAATGAGCAGTTCTTC.

The chain couples TRBV20-1 to TRBJ1-5, with TRBD1 as a possible D gene (5 bases). This CDR3 comprises 16 residues. CDR1 DFQATT and CDR2 SNEGSKA come from the germline V gene (reference sequence). Trimming removed 3 bases at V and 0 bases at J, with 15 bases between. CDR3 nucleotides: TGCAGTGCTAGTCTGGGGGTGGTATATAGCAATCAGCCCCAGCATTTT. Its protein product is CSASLGVVYSNQPQHF.

The rearrangement joins TRBV30 to TRBJ2-1; 13 bases are a match to TRBD2. The CDR3 loop spans 16 amino acids. Per germline, CDR1 GTSNPN and CDR2 SVGIG (reference sequence). The ends lost 3 bases at V and 0 bases at J; junction bases unmatched: 2. CDR3 loop: CAWRRTSGSSYNEQFF. CDR3 coding DNA: TGTGCCTGGAGACGGACTAGCGGGAGCTCCTACAATGAGCAGTTCTTC.

Of note for this clonotype: With a much larger clone just one base away, this may be a read error. The chain links TRBV7-3 to TRBJ1-2; D unclear. From germline, CDR1 is SGHTA and CDR2 FQGTGA. Trimming removed 3 bases at V and 8 bases at J, with 13 bases between. The CDR3 is 13 residues long. The DNA for the CDR3 is TGTGCCAGCAGCTTGCGAGGAAACCACGGCTACACCTTC. It is translated as CASSLRGNHGYTF.